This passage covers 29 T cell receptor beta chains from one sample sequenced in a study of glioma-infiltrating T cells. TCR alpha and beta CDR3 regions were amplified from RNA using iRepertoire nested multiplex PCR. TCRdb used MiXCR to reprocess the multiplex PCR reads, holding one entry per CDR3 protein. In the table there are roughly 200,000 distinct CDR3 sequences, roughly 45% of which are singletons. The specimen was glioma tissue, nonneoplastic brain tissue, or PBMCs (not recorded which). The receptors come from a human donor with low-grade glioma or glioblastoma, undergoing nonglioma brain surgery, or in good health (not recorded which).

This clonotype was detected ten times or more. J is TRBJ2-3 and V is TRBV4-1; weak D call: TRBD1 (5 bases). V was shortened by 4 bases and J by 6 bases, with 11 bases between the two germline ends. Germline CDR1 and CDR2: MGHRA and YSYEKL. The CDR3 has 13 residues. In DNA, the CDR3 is TGCGCCAGCAGCCTATTACACAGGGATACGCAGTATTTT. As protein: CASSLLHRDTQYF.

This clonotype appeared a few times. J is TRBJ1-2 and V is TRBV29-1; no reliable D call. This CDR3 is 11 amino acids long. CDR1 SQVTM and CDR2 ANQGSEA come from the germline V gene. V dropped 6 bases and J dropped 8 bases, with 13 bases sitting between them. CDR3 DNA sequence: TGCAGCGTCCCCGACGGGCAGGGCTACACCTTC. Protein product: CSVPDGQGYTF.

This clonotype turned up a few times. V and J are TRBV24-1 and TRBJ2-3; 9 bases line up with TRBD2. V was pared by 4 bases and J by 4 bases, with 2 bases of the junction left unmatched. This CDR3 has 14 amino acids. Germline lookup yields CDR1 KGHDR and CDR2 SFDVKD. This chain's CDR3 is CATSELAGSDTQYF. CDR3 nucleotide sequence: TGTGCCACCAGTGAGCTAGCGGGATCAGATACGCAGTATTTT.

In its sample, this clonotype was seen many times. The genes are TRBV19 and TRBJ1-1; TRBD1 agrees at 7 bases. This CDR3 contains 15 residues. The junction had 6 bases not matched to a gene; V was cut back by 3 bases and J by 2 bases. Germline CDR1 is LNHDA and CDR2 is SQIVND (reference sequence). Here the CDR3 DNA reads TGTGCCAGTAGTATTGGGACAGCCTCTAACACTGAAGCTTTCTTT. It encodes CASSIGTASNTEAFF.

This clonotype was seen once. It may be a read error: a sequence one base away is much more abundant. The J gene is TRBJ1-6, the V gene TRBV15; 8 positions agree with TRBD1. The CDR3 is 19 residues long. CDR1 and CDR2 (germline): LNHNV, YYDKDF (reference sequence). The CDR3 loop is CATSSDRGTLSSHNSPLHF. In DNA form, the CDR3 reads TGTGCCACCAGCAGTGACAGGGGAACTTTGAGCTCCCATAATTCACCCCTCCACTTT.

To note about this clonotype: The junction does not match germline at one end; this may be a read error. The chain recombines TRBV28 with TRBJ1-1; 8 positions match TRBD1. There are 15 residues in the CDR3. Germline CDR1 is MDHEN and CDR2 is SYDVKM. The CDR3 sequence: CASSLTRTGKTEDFF. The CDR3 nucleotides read TGTGCCAGCAGTCTCACCAGGACAGGGAAAACTGAAGATTTCTTT.

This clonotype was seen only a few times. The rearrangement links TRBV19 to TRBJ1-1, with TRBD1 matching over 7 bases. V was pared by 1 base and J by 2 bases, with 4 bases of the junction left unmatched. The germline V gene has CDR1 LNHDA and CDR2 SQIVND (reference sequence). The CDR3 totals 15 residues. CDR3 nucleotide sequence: TGTGCCAGTAGTATAGTGGAGGGGGCAAACACTGAAGCTTTCTTT. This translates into CASSIVEGANTEAFF.

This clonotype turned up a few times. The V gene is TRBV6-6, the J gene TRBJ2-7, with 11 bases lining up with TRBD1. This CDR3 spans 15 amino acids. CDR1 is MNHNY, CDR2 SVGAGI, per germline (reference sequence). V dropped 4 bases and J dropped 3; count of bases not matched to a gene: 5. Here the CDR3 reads CASSLPGTGGYEQYF. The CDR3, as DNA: TGTGCCAGCAGTTTACCCGGGACAGGGGGCTACGAGCAGTACTTC.

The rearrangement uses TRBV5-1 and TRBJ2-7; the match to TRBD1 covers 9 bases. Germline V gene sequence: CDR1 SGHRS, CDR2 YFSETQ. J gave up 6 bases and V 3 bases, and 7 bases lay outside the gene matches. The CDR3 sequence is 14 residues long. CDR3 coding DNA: TGCGCCAGCAGCTCAGGACAGGGGTTGGGCGAGCAGTACTTC. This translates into CASSSGQGLGEQYF.

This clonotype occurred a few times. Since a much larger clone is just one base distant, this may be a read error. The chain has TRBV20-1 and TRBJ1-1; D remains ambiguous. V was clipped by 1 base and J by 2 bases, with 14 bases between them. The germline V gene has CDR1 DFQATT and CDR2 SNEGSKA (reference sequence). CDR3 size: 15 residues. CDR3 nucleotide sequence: TGCAGTGCTAGAGCGGTCAACTTCCCTAACACTGAAGCTTTCTTT. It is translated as CSARAVNFPNTEAFF.

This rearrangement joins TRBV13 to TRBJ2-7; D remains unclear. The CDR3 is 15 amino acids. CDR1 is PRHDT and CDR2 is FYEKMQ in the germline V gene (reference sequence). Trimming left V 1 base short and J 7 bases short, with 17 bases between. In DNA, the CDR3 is TGTGCCAGCAGCTTAGATGAGGTCTCGGTTACGGAGCAGTACTTC. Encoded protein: CASSLDEVSVTEQYF.

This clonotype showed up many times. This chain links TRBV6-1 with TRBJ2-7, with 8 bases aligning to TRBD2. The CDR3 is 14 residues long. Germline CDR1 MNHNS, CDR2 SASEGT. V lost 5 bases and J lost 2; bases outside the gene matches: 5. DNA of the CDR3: TGTGCCAGCAGTATAAGCGGGAGACCCTACGAGCAGTACTTC. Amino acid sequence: CASSISGRPYEQYF.

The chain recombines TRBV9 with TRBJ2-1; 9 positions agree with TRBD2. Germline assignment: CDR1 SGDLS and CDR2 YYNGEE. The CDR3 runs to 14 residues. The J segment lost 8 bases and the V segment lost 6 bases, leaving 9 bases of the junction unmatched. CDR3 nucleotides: TGTGCCAGCAAGAGTAGCGGGAGATACGATGAGCAGTTCTTC. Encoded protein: CASKSSGRYDEQFF. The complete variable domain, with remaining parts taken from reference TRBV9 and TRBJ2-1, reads DSGVTQTPKHLITATGQRVTLRCSPRSGDLSVYWYQQSLDQGLQFLIQYYNGEERAKGNILERFSAQQFPDLHSELNLSSLELGDSALYFCASKSSGRYDEQFFGPGTRLTVL.

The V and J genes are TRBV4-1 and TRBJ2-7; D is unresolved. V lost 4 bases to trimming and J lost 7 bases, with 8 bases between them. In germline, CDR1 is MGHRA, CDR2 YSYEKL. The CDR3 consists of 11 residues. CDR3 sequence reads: CASSRDVEQYF. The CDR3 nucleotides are TGCGCCAGCAGCCGAGATGTGGAGCAGTACTTC.

CDR3 DNA: TGTGCCAGCAGCCAGTGGATGAACACTGAAGCTTTCTTT. Translating it yields CASSQWMNTEAFF. V usage is TRBV3-1 and J usage is TRBJ1-1; D unclear. CDR1 is LGHDT, CDR2 YNNKEL, per germline (reference sequence). The CDR3 runs to 13 residues. V shed 3 bases and J shed 0 bases, with 5 bases lying between them.

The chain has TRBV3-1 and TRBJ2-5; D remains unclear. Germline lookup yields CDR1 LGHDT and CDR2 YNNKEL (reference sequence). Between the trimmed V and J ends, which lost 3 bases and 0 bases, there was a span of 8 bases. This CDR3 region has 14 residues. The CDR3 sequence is CASSHKSYQETQYF. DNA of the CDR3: TGTGCCAGCAGCCATAAATCGTACCAAGAGACCCAGTACTTC.

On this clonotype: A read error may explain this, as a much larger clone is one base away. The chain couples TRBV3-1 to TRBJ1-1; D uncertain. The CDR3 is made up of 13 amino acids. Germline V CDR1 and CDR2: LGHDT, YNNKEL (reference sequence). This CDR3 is CASSHLDGSQASF. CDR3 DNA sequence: TGTGCCAGCAGCCATCTCGACGGCTCCCAAGCTTCCTTT.

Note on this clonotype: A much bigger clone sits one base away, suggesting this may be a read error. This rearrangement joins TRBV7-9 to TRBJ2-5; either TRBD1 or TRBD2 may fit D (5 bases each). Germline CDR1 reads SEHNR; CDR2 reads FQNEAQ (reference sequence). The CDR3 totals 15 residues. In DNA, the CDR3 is TGTGACAGCAGCCGTCCGGGACCCACTCAAGAGACCCAGTACTTC. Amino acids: CDSSRPGPTQETQYF.

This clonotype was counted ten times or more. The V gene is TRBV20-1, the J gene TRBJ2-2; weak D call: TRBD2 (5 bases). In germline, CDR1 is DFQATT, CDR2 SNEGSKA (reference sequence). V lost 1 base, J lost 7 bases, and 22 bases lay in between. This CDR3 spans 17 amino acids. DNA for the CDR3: TGCAGTGCTAGAGGGGGATTAGCGCGCAGCCGGAGCGGGGAGCTGTTTTTT. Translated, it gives CSARGGLARSRSGELFF.

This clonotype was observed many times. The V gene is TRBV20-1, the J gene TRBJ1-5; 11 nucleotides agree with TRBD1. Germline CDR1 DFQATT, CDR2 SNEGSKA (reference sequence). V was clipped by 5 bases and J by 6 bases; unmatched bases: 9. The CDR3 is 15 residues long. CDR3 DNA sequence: TGCAGTGCTTCCTTCGGGACAGGGGGGACTCAGCCCCAGCATTTT. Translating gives CSASFGTGGTQPQHF.

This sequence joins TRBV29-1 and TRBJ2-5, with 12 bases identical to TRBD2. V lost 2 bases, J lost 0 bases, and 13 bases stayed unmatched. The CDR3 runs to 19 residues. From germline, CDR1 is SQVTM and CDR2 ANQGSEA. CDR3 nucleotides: TGCAGCGTTGAAAGCGCGGCTAGCGGGAGGGAATGGTACCAAGAGACCCAGTACTTC. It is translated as CSVESAASGREWYQETQYF.

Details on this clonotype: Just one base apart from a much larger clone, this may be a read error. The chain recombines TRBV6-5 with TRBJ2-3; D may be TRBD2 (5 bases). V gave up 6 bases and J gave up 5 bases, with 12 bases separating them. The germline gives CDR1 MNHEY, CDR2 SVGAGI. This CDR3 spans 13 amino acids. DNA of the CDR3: TGTGCCAGCAGCCCCCTGGGAGAAGATACGCAGTATTTT. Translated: CASSPLGEDTQYF.

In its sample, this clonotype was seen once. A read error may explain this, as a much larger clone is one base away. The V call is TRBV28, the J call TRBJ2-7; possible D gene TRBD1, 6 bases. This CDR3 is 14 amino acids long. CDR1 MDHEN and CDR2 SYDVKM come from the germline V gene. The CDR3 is CTSRLTGLGYEQYF. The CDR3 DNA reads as TGTACCAGCAGATTAACAGGGTTGGGTTACGAGCAGTACTTC.

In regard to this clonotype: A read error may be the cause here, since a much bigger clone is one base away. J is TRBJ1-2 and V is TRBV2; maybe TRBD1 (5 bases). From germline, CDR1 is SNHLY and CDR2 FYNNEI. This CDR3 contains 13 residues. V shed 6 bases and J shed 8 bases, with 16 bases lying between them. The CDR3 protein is CASSRDDDMGYTF. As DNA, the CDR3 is TGTGCCAGCAGCCGGGACGATGATATGGGCTACACCTTC.

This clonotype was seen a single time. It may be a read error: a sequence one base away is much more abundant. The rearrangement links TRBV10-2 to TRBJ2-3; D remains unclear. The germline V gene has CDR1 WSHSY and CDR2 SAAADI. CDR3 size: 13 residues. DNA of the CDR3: TGTGCCACCAGGAACGACAACACAGATACGCAGTATTTT. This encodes CATRNDNTDTQYF.

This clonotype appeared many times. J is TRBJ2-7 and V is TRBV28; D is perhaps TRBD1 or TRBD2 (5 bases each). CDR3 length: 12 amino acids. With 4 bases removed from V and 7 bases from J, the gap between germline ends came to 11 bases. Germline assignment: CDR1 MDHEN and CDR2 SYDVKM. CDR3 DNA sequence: TGTGCCAGCAGTTCCCAGGGAGTGGAGCAGTACTTC. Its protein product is CASSSQGVEQYF.

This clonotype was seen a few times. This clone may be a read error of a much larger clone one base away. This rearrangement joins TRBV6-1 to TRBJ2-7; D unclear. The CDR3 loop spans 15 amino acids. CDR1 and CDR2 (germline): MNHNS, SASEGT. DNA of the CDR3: TGTGCCAGAAGTGAAACTGCCCTATGGTCCTACGAGCAGTACTTC. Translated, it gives CARSETALWSYEQYF.

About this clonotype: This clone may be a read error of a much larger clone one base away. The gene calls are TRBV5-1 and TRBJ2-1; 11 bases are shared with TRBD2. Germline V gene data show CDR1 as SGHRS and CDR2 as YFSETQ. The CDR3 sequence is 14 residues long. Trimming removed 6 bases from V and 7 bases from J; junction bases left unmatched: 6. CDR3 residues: CASTLTSGRNEQFF. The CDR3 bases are TGCGCCAGCACCCTTACTAGCGGGAGAAATGAGCAGTTCTTC.

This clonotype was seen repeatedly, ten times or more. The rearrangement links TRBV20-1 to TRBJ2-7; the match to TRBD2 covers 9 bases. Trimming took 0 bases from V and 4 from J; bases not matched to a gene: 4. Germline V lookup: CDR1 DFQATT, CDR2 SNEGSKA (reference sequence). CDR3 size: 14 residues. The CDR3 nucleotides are TGCAGTGCTAGAGAGTGGGGACTAGCTTACGAGCAGTACTTC. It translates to CSAREWGLAYEQYF.